The subject of this entry is one T cell receptor beta chain. Antigen specificity is unknown. V was pared by 4 bases and J by 4 bases, with 4 bases of the junction left unmatched. The CDR3 runs to 13 residues. CDR1 is SQVTM and CDR2 is ANQGSEA in the germline V gene. The data belong to a study of long-term antiretroviral therapy in people with HIV. General study results and limits: Even long-term ART left TRB diversity below transplant donor controls, despite gains.

Sequencing relied on immunoSEQ assay v3.0, run at survey level. Some clones are missing from TCRdb's copy, which holds only in-frame ones; the method was immunoSEQ multiplex PCR. The sample includes approximately 13,000 clones, 75% to 85% seen only once; the top ten take approximately 30%. The receptor's source is a man aged 40-50 years with HIV. This chain connects TRBV29-1 to TRBJ2-1; TRBD1 aligns across 7 bases. The sample in question was unsorted PBMCs, obtained 3.1 years after starting antiretroviral therapy. The CDR3 DNA sequence: TGCAGCGTTGGCCGGGACAGATACAATGAGCAGTTCTTC. The encoded protein is CSVGRDRYNEQFF.